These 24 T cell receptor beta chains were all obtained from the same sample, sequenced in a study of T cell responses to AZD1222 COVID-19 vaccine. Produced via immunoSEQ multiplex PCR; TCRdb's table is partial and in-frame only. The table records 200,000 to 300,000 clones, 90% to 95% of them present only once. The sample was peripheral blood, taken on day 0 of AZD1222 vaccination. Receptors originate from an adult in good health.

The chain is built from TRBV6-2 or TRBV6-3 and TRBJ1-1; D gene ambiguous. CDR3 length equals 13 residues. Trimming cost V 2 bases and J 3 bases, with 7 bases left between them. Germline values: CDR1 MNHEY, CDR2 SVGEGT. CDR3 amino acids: CASSYSRYTEAFF. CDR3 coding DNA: TGTGCCAGCAGTTACAGCAGATACACTGAAGCTTTCTTT.

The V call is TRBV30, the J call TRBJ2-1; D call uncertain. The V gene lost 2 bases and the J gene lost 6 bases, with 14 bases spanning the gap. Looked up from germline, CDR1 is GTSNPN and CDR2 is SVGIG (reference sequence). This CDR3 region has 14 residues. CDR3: CAWSPSALFNEQFF. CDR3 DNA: TGTGCCTGGAGTCCCAGTGCCCTCTTCAATGAGCAGTTCTTC.

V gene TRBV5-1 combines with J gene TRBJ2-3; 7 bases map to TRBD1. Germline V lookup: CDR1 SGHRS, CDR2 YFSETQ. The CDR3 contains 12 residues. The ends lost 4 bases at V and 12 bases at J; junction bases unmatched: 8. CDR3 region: CASSPQGIQQYF. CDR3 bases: TGCGCCAGCAGCCCACAGGGGATTCAACAGTATTTT.

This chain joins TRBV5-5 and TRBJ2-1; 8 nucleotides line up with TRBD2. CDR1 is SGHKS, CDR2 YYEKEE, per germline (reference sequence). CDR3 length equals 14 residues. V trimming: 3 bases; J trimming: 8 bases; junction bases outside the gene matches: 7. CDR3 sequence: CASSSTGGPDEQFF. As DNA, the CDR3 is TGTGCCAGCAGCTCGACGGGAGGGCCGGATGAGCAGTTCTTC.

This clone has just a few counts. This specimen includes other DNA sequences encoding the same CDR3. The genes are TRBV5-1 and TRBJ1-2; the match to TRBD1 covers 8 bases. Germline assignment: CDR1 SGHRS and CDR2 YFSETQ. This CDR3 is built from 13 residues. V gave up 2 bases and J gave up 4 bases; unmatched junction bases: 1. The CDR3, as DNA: TGCGCCAGCAGCTTAGACAGGGGCTATGGCTACACCTTC. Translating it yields CASSLDRGYGYTF.

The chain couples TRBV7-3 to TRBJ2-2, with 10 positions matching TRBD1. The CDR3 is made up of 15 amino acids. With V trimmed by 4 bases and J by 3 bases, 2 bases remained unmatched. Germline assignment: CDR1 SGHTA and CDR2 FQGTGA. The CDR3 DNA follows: TGTGCCAGCAGCTCCGGGACAGGGGACACCGGGGAGCTGTTTTTT. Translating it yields CASSSGTGDTGELFF.

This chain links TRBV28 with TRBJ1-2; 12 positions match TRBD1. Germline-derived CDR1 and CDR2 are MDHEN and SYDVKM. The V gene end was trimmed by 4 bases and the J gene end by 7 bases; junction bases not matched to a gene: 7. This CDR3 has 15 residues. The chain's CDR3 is CASSYTGQGAAGYTF. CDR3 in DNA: TGTGCCAGCAGTTATACGGGACAGGGGGCCGCTGGCTACACCTTC.

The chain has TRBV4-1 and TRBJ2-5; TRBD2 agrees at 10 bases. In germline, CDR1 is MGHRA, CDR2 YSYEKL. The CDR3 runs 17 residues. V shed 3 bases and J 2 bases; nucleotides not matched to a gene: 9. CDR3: CASSQPSRTSGQETQYF. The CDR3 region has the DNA TGCGCCAGCAGCCAGCCCTCCAGGACTAGCGGACAAGAGACCCAGTACTTC.

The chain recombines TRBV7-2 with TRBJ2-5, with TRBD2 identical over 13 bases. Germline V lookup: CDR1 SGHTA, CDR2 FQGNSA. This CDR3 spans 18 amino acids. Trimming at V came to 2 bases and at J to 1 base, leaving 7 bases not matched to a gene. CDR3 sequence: CASSLRGLAGTGQETQYF. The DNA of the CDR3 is TGTGCCAGCAGCTTACGGGGACTAGCGGGAACGGGCCAAGAGACCCAGTACTTC. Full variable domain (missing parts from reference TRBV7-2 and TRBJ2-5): GAGVSQSPSNKVTEKGKDVELRCDPISGHTALYWYRQSLGQGLEFLIYFQGNSAPDKSGLPSDRFSAERTGGSVSTLTIQRTQQEDSAVYLCASSLRGLAGTGQETQYFGPGTRLLVL.

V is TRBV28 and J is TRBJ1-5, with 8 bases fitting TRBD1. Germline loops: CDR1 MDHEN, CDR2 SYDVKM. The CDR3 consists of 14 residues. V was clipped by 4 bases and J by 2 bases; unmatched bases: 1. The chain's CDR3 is CASSSGGGNQPQHF. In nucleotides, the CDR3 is TGTGCCAGCAGTTCAGGGGGCGGCAATCAGCCCCAGCATTTT.

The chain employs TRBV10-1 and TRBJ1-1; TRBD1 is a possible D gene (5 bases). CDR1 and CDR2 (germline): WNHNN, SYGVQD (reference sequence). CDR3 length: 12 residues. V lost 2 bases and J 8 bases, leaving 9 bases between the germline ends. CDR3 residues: CASSERGTEAFF. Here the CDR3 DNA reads TGCGCCAGCAGTGAGCGGGGGACGGAAGCTTTCTTT.

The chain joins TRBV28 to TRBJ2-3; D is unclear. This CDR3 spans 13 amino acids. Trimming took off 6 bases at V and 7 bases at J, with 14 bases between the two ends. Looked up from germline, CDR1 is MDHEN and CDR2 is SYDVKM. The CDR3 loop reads CASRSPSLYTQYF. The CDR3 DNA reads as TGTGCCAGCAGGTCCCCCTCTCTGTATACGCAGTATTTT.

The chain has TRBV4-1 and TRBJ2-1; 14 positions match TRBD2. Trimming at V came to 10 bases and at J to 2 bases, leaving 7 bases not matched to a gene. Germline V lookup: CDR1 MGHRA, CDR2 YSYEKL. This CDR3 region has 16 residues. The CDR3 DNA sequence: TGCGCCACCGGGACTAGCGGGGGACGGACCTACAATGAGCAGTTCTTC. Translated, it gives CATGTSGGRTYNEQFF.

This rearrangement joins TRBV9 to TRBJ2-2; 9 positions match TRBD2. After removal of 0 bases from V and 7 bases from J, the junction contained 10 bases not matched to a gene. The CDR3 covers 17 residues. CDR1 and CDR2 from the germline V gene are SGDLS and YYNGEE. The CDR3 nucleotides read TGTGCCAGCAGCGTAGAATGGGGACTAGCATCGCGCGGGGAGCTGTTTTTT. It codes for CASSVEWGLASRGELFF.

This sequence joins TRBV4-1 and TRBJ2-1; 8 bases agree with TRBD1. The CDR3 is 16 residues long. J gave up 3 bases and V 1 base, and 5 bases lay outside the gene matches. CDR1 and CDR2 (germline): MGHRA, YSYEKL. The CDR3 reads CASSQVSRGLYNEQFF. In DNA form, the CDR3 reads TGCGCCAGCAGCCAAGTATCCAGGGGGCTCTACAATGAGCAGTTCTTC.

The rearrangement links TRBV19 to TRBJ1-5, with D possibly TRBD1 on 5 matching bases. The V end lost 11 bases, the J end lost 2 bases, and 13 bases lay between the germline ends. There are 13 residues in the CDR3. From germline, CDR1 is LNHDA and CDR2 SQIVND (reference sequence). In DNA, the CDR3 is TGTGCCGGCGGCGGGACGGGCAATCAGCCCCAGCATTTT. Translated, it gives CAGGGTGNQPQHF.

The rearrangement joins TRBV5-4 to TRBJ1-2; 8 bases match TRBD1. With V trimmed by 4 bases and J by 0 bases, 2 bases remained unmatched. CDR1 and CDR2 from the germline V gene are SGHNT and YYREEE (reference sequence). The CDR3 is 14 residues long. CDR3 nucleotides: TGTGCCAGCAGCAAGGGACAGGCTAACTATGGCTACACCTTC. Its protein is CASSKGQANYGYTF. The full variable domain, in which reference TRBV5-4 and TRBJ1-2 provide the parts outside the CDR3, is ETGVTQSPTHLIKTRGQQVTLRCSSQSGHNTVSWYQQALGQGPQFIFQYYREEENGRGNFPPRFSGLQFPNYSSELNVNALELDDSALYLCASSKGQANYGYTFGSGTRLTVV.

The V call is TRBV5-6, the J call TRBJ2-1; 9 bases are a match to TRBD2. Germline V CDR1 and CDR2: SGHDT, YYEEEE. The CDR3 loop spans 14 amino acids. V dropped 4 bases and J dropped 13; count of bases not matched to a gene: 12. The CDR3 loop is CASSPQVVAGVQFF. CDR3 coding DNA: TGTGCCAGCAGCCCCCAGGTGGTAGCGGGAGTCCAGTTCTTC. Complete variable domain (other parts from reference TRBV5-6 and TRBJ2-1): DAGVTQSPTHLIKTRGQQVTLRCSPKSGHDTVSWYQQALGQGPQFIFQYYEEEERQRGNFPDRFSGHQFPNYSSELNVNALLLGDSALYLCASSPQVVAGVQFFGPGTRLTVL.

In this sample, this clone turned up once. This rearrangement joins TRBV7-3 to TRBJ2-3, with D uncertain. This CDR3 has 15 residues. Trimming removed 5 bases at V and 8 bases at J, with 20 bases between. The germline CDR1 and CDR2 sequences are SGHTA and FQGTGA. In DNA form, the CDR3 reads TGTGCCAGCAGCACACGCCCCGGCGGTGCTGGTACGCAGTATTTT. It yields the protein CASSTRPGGAGTQYF.

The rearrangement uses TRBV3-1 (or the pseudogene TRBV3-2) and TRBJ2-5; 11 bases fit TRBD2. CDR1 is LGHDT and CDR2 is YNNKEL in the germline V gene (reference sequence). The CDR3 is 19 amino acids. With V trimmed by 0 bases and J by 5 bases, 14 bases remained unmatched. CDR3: CASSQDRSWLAGGVETQYF. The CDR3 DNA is TGTGCCAGCAGCCAAGACCGAAGTTGGCTAGCGGGAGGTGTCGAGACCCAGTACTTC.

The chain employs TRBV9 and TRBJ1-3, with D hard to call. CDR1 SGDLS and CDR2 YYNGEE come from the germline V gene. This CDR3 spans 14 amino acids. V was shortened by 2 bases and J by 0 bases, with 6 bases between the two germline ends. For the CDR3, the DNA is TGTGCCAGCAGCGTCCAAAGCTCTGGAAACACCATATATTTT. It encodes CASSVQSSGNTIYF.

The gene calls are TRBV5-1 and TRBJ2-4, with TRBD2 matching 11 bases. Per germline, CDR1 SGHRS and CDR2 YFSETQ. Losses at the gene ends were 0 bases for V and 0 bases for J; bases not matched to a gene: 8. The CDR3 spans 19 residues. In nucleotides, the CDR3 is TGCGCCAGCAGCTTGGGCCCCCGACTAGCGGGGTTAGCCAAAAACATTCAGTACTTC. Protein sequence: CASSLGPRLAGLAKNIQYF.

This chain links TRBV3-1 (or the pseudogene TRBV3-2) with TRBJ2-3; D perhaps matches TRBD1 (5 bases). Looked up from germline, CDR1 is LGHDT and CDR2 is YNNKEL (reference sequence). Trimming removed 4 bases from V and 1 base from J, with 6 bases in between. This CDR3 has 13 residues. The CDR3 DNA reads TGTGCCAGCAGCCGCAGGGGCACAGATACGCAGTATTTT. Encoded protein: CASSRRGTDTQYF.

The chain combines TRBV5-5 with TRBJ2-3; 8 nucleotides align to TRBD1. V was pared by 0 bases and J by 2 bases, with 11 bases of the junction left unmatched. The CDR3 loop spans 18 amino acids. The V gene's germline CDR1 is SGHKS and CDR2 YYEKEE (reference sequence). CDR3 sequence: CASSLAQGDSGPTDTQYF. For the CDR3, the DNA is TGTGCCAGCAGCTTGGCACAGGGGGATTCGGGACCCACAGATACGCAGTATTTT.